The clone carrying this T cell receptor (beta chain) has a count of ten or more. Via MiXCR, TCRdb re-called the 5' RACE reads, giving one row per CDR3 protein. The table shows roughly 200,000 distinct CDR3 sequences, with about 7.5% occurring only once. This specimen comes from a study of identical twins. The CDR3 has 14 amino acids. Trimming took off 1 base at V and 1 base at J, with 11 bases between the two ends. Germline CDR1 is DFQATT and CDR2 is SNEGSKA (reference sequence). The same sample was also studied in work on yellow fever vaccine responses in identical twins.

This chain joins TRBV20-1 and TRBJ2-7; D may be TRBD2 (5 bases). The receptor's source is a woman younger than 30 in good health. Sequencing input: memory (CD45RO+) T cells sorted from blood. The CDR3 is CSARGGSFSYEQYF. Written as DNA, the CDR3 is TGCAGTGCTAGAGGTGGGAGTTTTTCCTACGAGCAGTACTTC.